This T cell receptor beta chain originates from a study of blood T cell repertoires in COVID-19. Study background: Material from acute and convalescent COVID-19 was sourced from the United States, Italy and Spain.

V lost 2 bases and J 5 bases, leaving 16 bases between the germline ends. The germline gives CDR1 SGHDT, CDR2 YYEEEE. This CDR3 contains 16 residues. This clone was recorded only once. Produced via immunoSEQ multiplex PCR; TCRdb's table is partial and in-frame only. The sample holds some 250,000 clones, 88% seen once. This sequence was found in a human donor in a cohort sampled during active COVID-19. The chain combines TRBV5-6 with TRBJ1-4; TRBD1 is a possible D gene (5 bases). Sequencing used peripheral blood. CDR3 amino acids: CASSFSLGTTNEKLFF. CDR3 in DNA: TGTGCCAGCAGCTTCAGCCTTGGGACTACGAATGAAAAACTGTTTTTT.